This is a list of T cell receptor beta chains from one sample in a study of beta chain features in type 1 diabetes. Produced via immunoSEQ multiplex PCR; TCRdb's table is partial and in-frame only. Among 60,000 or so clones listed, 40% to 60% were seen once. Sequenced: Tregs from blood. These receptors came from a woman between 35 and 50 years old with type 1 diabetes. Each CDR3 is given with its conserved first and last residue. A D gene is named only where the DNA matches it firmly. Size tells how often a clone was seen (once, few, many) or the class of an expanded clone, and some rows leave it out.

TRBD2	TRBV19	NA	TRBJ2-7	CASSTPVGGESYEQYF	TGTGCCAGTAGTACGCCGGTGGGGGGGGAGTCCTACGAGCAGTACTTC
TRBD1	TRBV5-4	NA	TRBJ1-2	CASSTGGAENRGYTF	TGTGCCAGCAGCACAGGGGGCGCCGAGAATCGGGGCTACACCTTC
NA	TRBV7-9	NA	TRBJ1-6	CASSSPGNSPLHF	TGTGCCAGCAGCTCCCCGGGGAATTCACCCCTCCACTTT
TRBD2	TRBV7-8	few	TRBJ2-1	CASSRGNRGGRLGNEQFF	TGTGCCAGCAGCCGCGGTAACCGCGGCGGGAGGCTAGGCAATGAGCAGTTCTTC
TRBD2	TRBV5-4	NA	TRBJ2-2	CASIAGGPDTGELFF	TGTGCCAGCATAGCGGGGGGGCCGGACACCGGGGAGCTGTTTTTT
NA	TRBV5-6	few	TRBJ1-2	CASSRLTGSPSYTF	TGTGCCAGCAGCCGCCTTACAGGGTCGCCGTCTTACACCTTC
NA	TRBV7-2	NA	TRBJ2-1	CASSLTSQVSSYNEQFF	TGTGCCAGCAGCTTGACCTCTCAGGTGAGCTCCTACAATGAGCAGTTCTTC
NA	TRBV15	NA	TRBJ2-7	CATSNLGRQYF	TGTGCCACCAGCAACCTAGGGAGGCAGTACTTC
NA	TRBV27	NA	TRBJ2-1	CASSLRDTSSYNEQFF	TGTGCCAGCAGTTTACGGGATACGAGCTCCTACAATGAGCAGTTCTTC
TRBD1	TRBV5-4	NA	TRBJ2-7	CASSKIRQGASSYEQYF	TGTGCCAGCAGCAAAATTCGACAGGGCGCAAGCTCCTACGAGCAGTACTTC
TRBD1	TRBV4-3	few	TRBJ1-4	CASSQPGTGYEKLFF	TGCGCCAGCAGCCAGCCCGGGACAGGATATGAAAAACTGTTTTTT
NA	TRBV4-3	few	TRBJ1-5	CASSQRLGGNQPQHF	TGCGCCAGCAGCCAACGGCTAGGGGGAAATCAGCCCCAGCATTTT
NA	TRBV6-1	few	TRBJ1-1	CASIGLMNTEAFF	TGTGCCAGCATAGGACTCATGAACACTGAAGCTTTCTTT
TRBD1	TRBV7-2	few	TRBJ1-5	CASSLIGQGNQPQHF	TGTGCCAGCAGCTTAATAGGACAGGGTAACCAGCCCCAGCATTTT
NA	TRBV20-1	NA	TRBJ2-7	CSARDWREQYF	TGCAGTGCTAGAGATTGGAGGGAGCAGTACTTC
TRBD1	TRBV7-9	few	TRBJ2-1	CASSPLQGVGYNEQFF	TGTGCCAGCAGCCCCCTCCAGGGGGTGGGCTACAATGAGCAGTTCTTC
NA	TRBV29-1	few	TRBJ1-2	CSVKPGKDGYTF	TGCAGCGTTAAACCAGGGAAGGATGGCTACACCTTC
TRBD2	TRBV6-1	NA	TRBJ2-3	CASSVTSGDTDTQYF	TGTGCCAGCAGTGTGACTAGCGGGGACACAGATACGCAGTATTTT
TRBD2	TRBV4-2	NA	TRBJ2-1	CASSPGLLSSYNEQFF	TGTGCCAGCAGCCCGGGACTACTGAGCTCCTACAATGAGCAGTTCTTC
TRBD1	TRBV28	few	TRBJ1-5	CASSLPTGTGQPQHF	TGTGCCAGCAGTTTACCGACAGGGACTGGTCAGCCCCAGCATTTT
NA	TRBV7-8	NA	TRBJ2-1	CASSLIRGNEQFF	TGTGCCAGCAGCTTAATCCGGGGCAATGAGCAGTTCTTC
TRBD1	TRBV29-1	NA	TRBJ2-3	CSVGGTGVADTQYF	TGCAGCGTTGGGGGGACAGGGGTAGCAGATACGCAGTATTTT
NA	TRBV7-2	NA	TRBJ1-1	CASSLVASGLNTEAFF	TGTGCCAGCAGCTTAGTGGCCTCGGGATTGAACACTGAAGCTTTCTTT
TRBD1	TRBV6-5	NA	TRBJ1-2	CASRGDRGIGYTF	TGTGCCAGCAGGGGGGACAGGGGAATCGGCTACACCTTC
NA	TRBV7-9	few	TRBJ2-2	CASSLANTPGELFF	TGTGCCAGCAGCTTAGCCAACACCCCCGGGGAGCTGTTTTTT
NA	TRBV5-1	few	TRBJ2-3	CASSLAGFRTDTQYF	TGCGCCAGCAGCTTGGCCGGGTTTAGGACAGATACGCAGTATTTT
NA	TRBV5-1	NA	TRBJ1-1	CASSLAGGGTEAFF	TGCGCCAGCAGCTTGGCGGGCGGGGGCACTGAAGCTTTCTTT
NA	TRBV7-2	few	TRBJ1-5	CASSLAGYQPQHF	TGTGCCAGCAGCTTAGCCGGGTATCAGCCCCAGCATTTT
TRBD1	TRBV7-9	NA	TRBJ1-6	CASSLTGDSPLHF	TGTGCCAGCAGCTTGACAGGGGATTCACCCCTCCACTTT
NA	TRBV6-5	NA	TRBJ1-6	CASCRGTMGSPLHF	TGTGCCAGCTGTCGAGGAACGATGGGTTCACCCCTCCACTTT
NA	TRBV28	NA	TRBJ1-1	CASIQENTEAFF	TGTGCCAGCATTCAGGAGAACACTGAAGCTTTCTTT
TRBD2	TRBV5-6	few	TRBJ2-3	CASSPGTSSDTQYF	TGTGCCAGCAGCCCCGGGACTAGCAGCGATACGCAGTATTTT
NA	TRBV7-2	NA	TRBJ1-3	CASSLVRGSGNTIYF	TGTGCCAGCAGCTTAGTTCGAGGGTCTGGAAACACCATATATTTT